These 22 T cell receptor beta chains were all obtained from the same sample, sequenced in a study of T-cell reconstitution after alpha-beta-depleted transplantation in children. A TCRbeta library incorporating unique molecular identifiers was prepared. TCRdb recomputed calls from the PCR reads with MiXCR, one row per CDR3 protein. The profile shows some 350,000 distinct CDR3 sequences, 10% of them singletons. This material consisted of PBMCs from the stem cell graft donor, taken from the stem cell graft. The receptor set was obtained from a human donor who donated a stem cell graft to a child with acute lymphoblastic leukemia.

This clonotype was picked up a small number of times. This chain joins TRBV7-9 and TRBJ2-1, with 12 bases that match TRBD2. This CDR3 is built from 15 residues. Germline-derived CDR1 and CDR2 are SEHNR and FQNEAQ (reference sequence). The ends lost 5 bases at V and 7 bases at J; junction bases unmatched: 6. The CDR3 sequence is CASSGLAGGANEQFF. As DNA, the CDR3 is TGTGCCAGCAGCGGCCTAGCGGGAGGGGCGAATGAGCAGTTCTTC.

This clonotype came up a few times. V gene TRBV7-6 combines with J gene TRBJ2-7; 9 bases line up with TRBD1. CDR1 and CDR2 (germline): SGHVS, FNYEAQ. Losses at the gene ends were 5 bases for V and 1 base for J; bases not matched to a gene: 9. The CDR3 totals 16 residues. CDR3 in DNA: TGTGCCAGCAGCACCAATCCGGGACAGGGTTCCTACGAGCAGTACTTC. Residues: CASSTNPGQGSYEQYF.

Many counts were recorded for this clonotype. The chain couples TRBV20-1 to TRBJ2-3; D is unresolved. CDR1 is DFQATT and CDR2 is SNEGSKA in the germline V gene (reference sequence). The length of the CDR3 is 11 residues. V dropped 6 bases and J dropped 4 bases, with 8 bases sitting between them. This chain's CDR3 is CSAERSDTQYF. The DNA for the CDR3 is TGCAGTGCAGAAAGGTCAGATACGCAGTATTTT.

This clonotype was observed a handful of times. The chain is built from TRBV12-3 or TRBV12-4 and TRBJ2-1; 10 bases are a match to TRBD2. The CDR3 totals 16 residues. The junction had 9 bases not matched to a gene; V was cut back by 6 bases and J by 4 bases. CDR3: CASSPDGAGGYNEQFF. Here the CDR3 DNA reads TGTGCCAGCAGCCCCGACGGAGCGGGAGGGTACAATGAGCAGTTCTTC.

The rearrangement links TRBV7-2 to TRBJ2-1; D unresolved. Per germline, CDR1 SGHTA and CDR2 FQGNSA. Trimming took off 5 bases at V and 9 bases at J, with 11 bases between the two ends. The CDR3 totals 12 residues. The CDR3 nucleotides are TGTGCCAGCAGCCCCTTCCGGAGTGAGCAGTTCTTC. This codes for CASSPFRSEQFF.

The sample holds a few counts of this clonotype. The V and J genes are TRBV5-1 and TRBJ2-3, with D possibly being TRBD1 (6 bases). The germline V gene has CDR1 SGHRS and CDR2 YFSETQ. Trimming removed 0 bases at V and 5 bases at J, with 7 bases between. CDR3 length equals 13 residues. As DNA, the CDR3 is TGCGCCAGCAGCTTGGTAGGGGGAGATACGCAGTATTTT. It yields the protein CASSLVGGDTQYF.

This clonotype was counted between two and nine times. The CDR3 DNA reads TGTGCCAGCAGCCACGGACTAGCGGGAGTGGGAGAGACCCAGTACTTC. It codes for CASSHGLAGVGETQYF. J is TRBJ2-5 and V is TRBV7-9; 13 nucleotides match TRBD2. V was pared by 5 bases and J by 4 bases, with 7 bases of the junction left unmatched. Germline CDR1 and CDR2: SEHNR and FQNEAQ (reference sequence). This CDR3 contains 16 residues.

In this sample, this clonotype turned up a few times. The chain is built from TRBV7-9 and TRBJ2-5, with 12 nucleotides matching TRBD2. The CDR3 extends over 17 amino acids. V was pared by 5 bases and J by 4 bases, with 11 bases of the junction left unmatched. In germline, CDR1 is SEHNR, CDR2 FQNEAQ (reference sequence). The DNA of the CDR3 is TGTGCCAGCAGCGATTCTAGCGGGAGGGCTTTGGGAGAGACCCAGTACTTC. Translated: CASSDSSGRALGETQYF.

This clonotype occurred many times. The chain uses TRBV29-1 and TRBJ2-7, with 10 bases lining up with TRBD1. The CDR3 is 13 amino acids. J lost 1 base, V lost 6 bases, and 3 bases had no gene match. Germline values: CDR1 SQVTM, CDR2 ANQGSEA. CDR3 sequence reads: CSVRDRGSYEQYF. Written as DNA, the CDR3 is TGCAGCGTGCGGGACAGGGGTTCCTACGAGCAGTACTTC.

This clonotype was seen only a few times. This chain connects TRBV12-3 or TRBV12-4 to TRBJ1-4, with 7 bases aligning to TRBD1. After removal of 4 bases from V and 4 bases from J, the junction contained 6 bases not matched to a gene. The CDR3 length is 15 residues. CDR3: CASSSQGVYNEKLFF. The DNA of the CDR3 is TGTGCCAGCAGTTCGCAGGGGGTCTATAATGAAAAACTGTTTTTT.

This clonotype was recorded a few times. This rearrangement joins TRBV6-2 or TRBV6-3 to TRBJ2-2; D gene uncertain. The CDR3 totals 15 residues. V gave up 10 bases and J gave up 0 bases, with 15 bases separating them. CDR1 and CDR2 (germline): MNHEY, SVGEGT. The CDR3 spells CATNPRTPNTGELFF. The CDR3 bases are TGTGCCACCAATCCCCGTACACCGAACACCGGGGAGCTGTTTTTT.

The chain couples TRBV30 to TRBJ2-1; TRBD2 agrees at 11 bases. Per germline, CDR1 GTSNPN and CDR2 SVGIG (reference sequence). CDR3 length equals 15 residues. With 1 base clipped from V and 3 bases from J, the junction kept 2 bases outside the gene matches. CDR3 sequence: CAWSETSGVYNEQFF. DNA of the CDR3: TGTGCCTGGAGTGAGACTAGCGGGGTCTACAATGAGCAGTTCTTC.

This chain links TRBV5-1 with TRBJ2-1; 14 positions agree with TRBD2. CDR1 is SGHRS and CDR2 is YFSETQ in the germline V gene. There are 16 residues in the CDR3. V lost 5 bases, J lost 7 bases, and 8 bases stayed unmatched. The CDR3 DNA is TGCGCCAGCAGGAACTACCGGACTAGCGGGGGGAATGAGCAGTTCTTC. Translating gives CASRNYRTSGGNEQFF. The whole variable domain, filled in from reference TRBV5-1 and TRBJ2-1, reads KAGVTQTPRYLIKTRGQQVTLSCSPISGHRSVSWYQQTPGQGLQFLFEYFSETQRNKGNFPGRFSGRQFSNSRSEMNVSTLELGDSALYLCASRNYRTSGGNEQFFGPGTRLTVL.

At least ten counts were recorded for this clonotype. The chain employs TRBV29-1 and TRBJ2-5; 7 bases agree with TRBD1. V trimming: 6 bases; J trimming: 4 bases; junction bases outside the gene matches: 8. CDR1 and CDR2 from the germline V gene are SQVTM and ANQGSEA. This CDR3 spans 13 amino acids. CDR3 sequence reads: CSVDQTGAETQYF. The CDR3 DNA reads TGCAGCGTGGACCAAACAGGGGCAGAGACCCAGTACTTC.

This chain joins TRBV10-3 and TRBJ2-1; 14 bases agree with TRBD2. The CDR3 sequence is 16 residues long. V lost 10 bases to trimming and J lost 2 bases; unmatched junction nucleotides: 7. Germline assignment: CDR1 ENHRY and CDR2 SYGVKD. CDR3 nucleotides: TGTGCCAAACCCGGGACTAGCGGGAGAACCTACAATGAGCAGTTCTTC. Translated: CAKPGTSGRTYNEQFF.

The chain employs TRBV15 and TRBJ2-2; D is perhaps TRBD2 (5 bases). With 6 bases removed from V and 3 bases from J, the gap between germline ends came to 11 bases. Per germline, CDR1 LNHNV and CDR2 YYDKDF (reference sequence). This CDR3 is 14 amino acids long. CDR3 DNA: TGTGCCACCAGTCCTAGCAGATACACCGGGGAGCTGTTTTTT. This translates into CATSPSRYTGELFF.

Only a few counts were recorded for this clonotype. The chain carries TRBV4-3 and TRBJ2-3, with TRBD2 matching 9 bases. The germline CDR1 and CDR2 sequences are LGHNA and YSLEER. The CDR3 is 15 residues long. Trimming removed 1 base from V and 6 bases from J; junction bases left unmatched: 5. This CDR3 is CASSQAREGPDTQYF. In nucleotides, the CDR3 is TGCGCCAGCAGCCAAGCGCGGGAGGGCCCGGATACGCAGTATTTT.

The table lists this clonotype with a few counts. This sequence joins TRBV7-2 and TRBJ2-1; 13 bases map to TRBD2. CDR3 size: 16 residues. V shed 6 bases, J shed 10 bases, and the junction held 12 bases outside the gene matches. Germline loops: CDR1 SGHTA, CDR2 FQGNSA. In DNA, the CDR3 is TGTGCCAGCAGTTCGGGACTAGCGGGGCCCGGGGTGGAGCAGTTCTTC. Its translation is CASSSGLAGPGVEQFF.

As for this clonotype: An end of the junction does not agree with germline; a read error may underlie this. This chain uses TRBV3-1 with TRBJ2-7; the D gene is possibly TRBD2 (6 bases). The germline V gene has CDR1 LGHDT and CDR2 YNNKEL (reference sequence). This CDR3 has 15 amino acids. The CDR3 sequence: CACSPLDGSAYEQYF. As DNA, the CDR3 is TGTGCCTGCAGCCCCCTTGACGGGAGTGCATACGAGCAGTACTTC.

This clonotype was detected a few times. The chain carries TRBV7-6 and TRBJ2-7, with D hard to call. The germline gives CDR1 SGHVS, CDR2 FNYEAQ. V dropped 4 bases and J dropped 4 bases, with 11 bases sitting between them. The CDR3 has 13 amino acids. The CDR3 DNA follows: TGTGCCAGCAGCTACAACGACGGGTACGAGCAGTACTTC. Its translation: CASSYNDGYEQYF.

This clonotype was seen at least ten times. This sequence joins TRBV6-5 and TRBJ2-2; possibly TRBD2 for D (5 bases). The CDR3 runs to 13 residues. Between the trimmed V and J ends, which lost 2 bases and 6 bases, there was a span of 7 bases. The germline V gene encodes CDR1 MNHEY and CDR2 SVGAGI. CDR3 sequence reads: CASSYKRAGELFF. The CDR3 DNA is TGTGCCAGCAGTTACAAGAGGGCCGGGGAGCTGTTTTTT.

Many counts were recorded for this clonotype. V and J are TRBV6-5 and TRBJ1-1; D possibly corresponds to TRBD1 (6 bases). This CDR3 has 16 residues. Deletions cut 4 bases from V and 1 base from J, with 16 bases between. Looked up from germline, CDR1 is MNHEY and CDR2 is SVGAGI. CDR3 residues: CASSSPGAGTNTEAFF. CDR3 DNA sequence: TGTGCCAGCAGTTCGCCGGGGGCAGGCACGAACACTGAAGCTTTCTTT.